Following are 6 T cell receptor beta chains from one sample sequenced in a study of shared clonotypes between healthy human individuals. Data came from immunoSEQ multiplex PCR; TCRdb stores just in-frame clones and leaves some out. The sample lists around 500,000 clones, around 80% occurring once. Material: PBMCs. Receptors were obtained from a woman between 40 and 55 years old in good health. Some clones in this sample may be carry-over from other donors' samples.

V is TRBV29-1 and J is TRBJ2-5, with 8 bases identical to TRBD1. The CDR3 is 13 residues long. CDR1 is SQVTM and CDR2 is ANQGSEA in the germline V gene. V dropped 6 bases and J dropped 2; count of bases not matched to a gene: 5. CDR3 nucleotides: TGCAGCGTCGGGACAGGCCTACAAGAGACCCAGTACTTC. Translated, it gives CSVGTGLQETQYF.

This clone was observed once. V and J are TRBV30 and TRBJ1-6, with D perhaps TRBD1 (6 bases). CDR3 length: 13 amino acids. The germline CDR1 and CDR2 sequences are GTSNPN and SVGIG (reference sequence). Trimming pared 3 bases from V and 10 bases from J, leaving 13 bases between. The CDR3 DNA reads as TGTGCCTGGAGCGGGTACAGGGACTCACCCCTCCACTTT. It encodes CAWSGYRDSPLHF.

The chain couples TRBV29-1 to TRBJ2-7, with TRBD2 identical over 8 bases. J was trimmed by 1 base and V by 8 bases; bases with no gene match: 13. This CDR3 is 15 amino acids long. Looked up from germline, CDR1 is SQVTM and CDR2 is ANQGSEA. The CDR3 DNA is TGCAGCTTTAGCAGCGGTAGCGGGAATTCCTACGAGCAGTACTTC. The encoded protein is CSFSSGSGNSYEQYF.

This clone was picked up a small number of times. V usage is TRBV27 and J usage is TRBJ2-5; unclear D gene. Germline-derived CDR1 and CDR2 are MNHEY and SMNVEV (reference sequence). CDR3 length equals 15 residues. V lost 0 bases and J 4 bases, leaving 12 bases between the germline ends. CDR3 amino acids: CASSLSAGPLETQYF. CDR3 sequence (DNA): TGTGCCAGCAGTTTATCGGCAGGTCCTCTAGAGACCCAGTACTTC.

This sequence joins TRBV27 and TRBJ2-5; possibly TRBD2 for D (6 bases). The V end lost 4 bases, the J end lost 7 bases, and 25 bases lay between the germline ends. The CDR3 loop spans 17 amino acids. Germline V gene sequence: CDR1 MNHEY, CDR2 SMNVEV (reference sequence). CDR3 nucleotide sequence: TGTGCCAGCAGTTCCCAGCGGGCAGGCGGCCTGGAGGGGACCCAGTACTTC. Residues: CASSSQRAGGLEGTQYF.

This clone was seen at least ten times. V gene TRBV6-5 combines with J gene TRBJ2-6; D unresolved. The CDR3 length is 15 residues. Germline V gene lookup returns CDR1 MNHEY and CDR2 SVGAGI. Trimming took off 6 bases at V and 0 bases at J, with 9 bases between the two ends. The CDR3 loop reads CASSWADSGANVLTF. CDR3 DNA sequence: TGTGCCAGCAGCTGGGCCGACTCTGGGGCCAACGTCCTGACTTTC.